A selection of T cell receptor beta chains follows, all from one sample in a study of T cell responses to AZD1222 COVID-19 vaccine. Clones were read by immunoSEQ multiplex PCR, and TCRdb kept only the in-frame ones, dropping some. The sample has 80,000 to 90,000 clones, roughly nine tenths seen once; the top ten hold about 2.9%. The sample in question was peripheral blood, obtained on day 0 of AZD1222 vaccination. These receptors came from an adult in good health. The CDR3 runs from the conserved cysteine through the conserved F or W. The D gene is left open where the match is weak. Size tells how often a clone was seen (once, few, many) or the class of an expanded clone, and some rows leave it out.

CDR3: CARGGRDNEQFF
DNA: TGTGCCAGAGGGGGCAGAGACAATGAGCAGTTCTTC
V: TRBV2
length: 12
size: .
J: TRBJ2-1
D: TRBD1

CDR3: CASSLAGALFNEQFF
DNA: TGTGCCAGCAGCTTAGCGGGGGCCCTCTTCAATGAGCAGTTCTTC
V: TRBV7-2
length: 15
size: .
J: TRBJ2-1
D: .

CDR3: CASSYRPGLATDTQYF
DNA: TGTGCCAGCAGTTATCGCCCGGGACTAGCGACAGATACGCAGTATTTT
V: TRBV27
length: 16
size: once
J: TRBJ2-3
D: TRBD2

CDR3: CASSTTGGFLF
DNA: TGTGCCAGCAGCACCACTGGGGGGTTCCTCTTC
V: TRBV28
length: 11
size: .
J: TRBJ1-2
D: .

CDR3: CASSPLSEGWRGQPQHF
DNA: TGCGCCAGCAGCCCCCTTTCCGAGGGGTGGAGAGGACAGCCCCAGCATTTT
V: TRBV4-1
length: 17
size: .
J: TRBJ1-5
D: .

CDR3: CAISPRADYEQYF
DNA: TGTGCCATCAGTCCCAGGGCGGACTACGAGCAGTACTTC
V: TRBV10-3
length: 13
size: once
J: TRBJ2-7
D: .

CDR3: CASSLGKGPGANVLTF
DNA: TGTGCCAGCAGCTTAGGAAAAGGGCCTGGGGCCAACGTCCTGACTTTC
V: TRBV11-2
length: 16
size: .
J: TRBJ2-6
D: .

CDR3: CASSLISGNTIYF
DNA: TGTGCCAGCAGCTTAATCTCTGGAAACACCATATATTTT
V: TRBV7-9
length: 13
size: .
J: TRBJ1-3
D: .

CDR3: CASSLGAAANTGELFF
DNA: TGTGCCAGCAGCTTAGGGGCAGCAGCGAACACCGGGGAGCTGTTTTTT
V: TRBV7-9
length: 16
size: .
J: TRBJ2-2
D: .

CDR3: CASRSRQGASGYTF
DNA: TGTGCCAGCAGGTCCAGACAGGGGGCGAGTGGCTACACCTTC
V: TRBV28
length: 14
size: .
J: TRBJ1-2
D: TRBD1

CDR3: CASSHTTDYGYTF
DNA: TGCGCCAGCAGCCACACGACAGACTATGGCTACACCTTC
V: TRBV4-1
length: 13
size: .
J: TRBJ1-2
D: .

CDR3: CASSPALYSIYGYTF
DNA: TGTGCCAGCAGCCCCGCCCTATACTCTATCTATGGCTACACCTTC
V: TRBV5-6
length: 15
size: .
J: TRBJ1-2
D: .

CDR3: CASSTRDSNQPQHF
DNA: TGTGCCAGCTCAACAAGGGATAGCAATCAGCCCCAGCATTTT
V: TRBV18
length: 14
size: .
J: TRBJ1-5
D: .

CDR3: CASSVEAGQETQYF
DNA: TGTGCCAGCAGCGTAGAGGCAGGCCAAGAGACCCAGTACTTC
V: TRBV9
length: 14
size: once
J: TRBJ2-5
D: .

CDR3: CATSRAAGGNQPQHF
DNA: TGTGCCACCAGCAGAGCGGCAGGGGGCAATCAGCCCCAGCATTTT
V: TRBV15
length: 15
size: once
J: TRBJ1-5
D: .

CDR3: CSVKKHANTGELFF
DNA: TGCAGCGTTAAAAAACACGCGAACACCGGGGAGCTGTTTTTT
V: TRBV29-1
length: 14
size: few
J: TRBJ2-2
D: .

CDR3: CASSSFKDKYNEQFF
DNA: TGTGCCAGCAGCTCTTTTAAGGACAAGTACAATGAGCAGTTCTTC
V: TRBV5-4
length: 15
size: .
J: TRBJ2-1
D: .

CDR3: CASRTAQGTTEAFF
DNA: TGTGCCAGCAGAACCGCACAAGGGACGACTGAAGCTTTCTTT
V: TRBV6-5
length: 14
size: once
J: TRBJ1-1
D: .

CDR3: CASTTQEGTASYEQYF
DNA: TGTGCCAGCACCACCCAGGAGGGGACAGCCTCCTACGAGCAGTACTTC
V: TRBV28
length: 16
size: .
J: TRBJ2-7
D: .

CDR3: CASSTTGDNTEAFF
DNA: TGCGCCAGCAGCACGACAGGGGATAACACTGAAGCTTTCTTT
V: TRBV5-1
length: 14
size: .
J: TRBJ1-1
D: TRBD1

CDR3: CASSPHRDRGDEQYF
DNA: TGTGCCAGCAGCCCACACCGGGACAGGGGTGACGAGCAGTACTTC
V: TRBV9
length: 15
size: .
J: TRBJ2-7
D: TRBD1

CDR3: CASSLLADMYNGQFF
DNA: TGCGCCAGCAGTCTACTAGCGGACATGTATAATGGGCAGTTCTTC
V: TRBV5-1
length: 15
size: .
J: TRBJ2-1
D: TRBD2

CDR3: CASSRGAVDEQYF
DNA: TGTGCCAGCAGTCGTGGGGCAGTCGACGAGCAGTACTTC
V: TRBV25-1
length: 13
size: .
J: TRBJ2-7
D: .

CDR3: CASTRGTSDYNEQFF
DNA: TGTGCCAGCACCCGGGGAACTAGCGACTACAATGAGCAGTTCTTC
V: TRBV2
length: 15
size: .
J: TRBJ2-1
D: TRBD2

CDR3: CASSIGVGQNYGYTF
DNA: TGTGCCAGTAGTATTGGGGTCGGACAAAACTATGGCTACACCTTC
V: TRBV19
length: 15
size: .
J: TRBJ1-2
D: .

CDR3: CASSYPGPYEQYF
DNA: TGTGCCAGCAGTTACCCAGGGCCGTACGAGCAGTACTTC
V: TRBV6-2/TRBV6-3
length: 13
size: once
J: TRBJ2-7
D: .

CDR3: CATSGGWTANTEAFF
DNA: TGTGCCACCAGCGGGGGGTGGACGGCAAACACTGAAGCTTTCTTT
V: TRBV15
length: 15
size: .
J: TRBJ1-1
D: .

CDR3: CASSFSLTGAYEQYF
DNA: TGTGCCAGCAGCTTTTCCCTGACAGGGGCCTACGAGCAGTACTTC
V: TRBV7-9
length: 15
size: .
J: TRBJ2-7
D: TRBD1

CDR3: CAISGAKNTEAFF
DNA: TGTGCCATCAGTGGCGCAAAGAACACTGAAGCTTTCTTT
V: TRBV10-3
length: 13
size: .
J: TRBJ1-1
D: .

CDR3: CASSDRTANEKLFF
DNA: TGTGCCAGCAGTGATCGGACAGCTAATGAAAAACTGTTTTTT
V: TRBV25-1
length: 14
size: .
J: TRBJ1-4
D: .

CDR3: CASSIGGPGSGRHNEQFF
DNA: TGTGCCAGTAGTATTGGGGGGCCGGGGAGCGGGAGACACAATGAGCAGTTCTTC
V: TRBV19
length: 18
size: .
J: TRBJ2-1
D: TRBD2

CDR3: CASSRPGLADDTDTQYF
DNA: TGTGCCAGCAGTCGCCCGGGACTAGCGGACGACACAGATACGCAGTATTTT
V: TRBV28
length: 17
size: .
J: TRBJ2-3
D: TRBD2

CDR3: CASSKETGDQETQYF
DNA: TGCGCCAGCAGCAAAGAAACAGGGGACCAAGAGACCCAGTACTTC
V: TRBV5-1
length: 15
size: .
J: TRBJ2-5
D: TRBD1

CDR3: CSVEGTSGSPYEQYF
DNA: TGCAGCGTTGAAGGGACTAGCGGGAGCCCCTACGAGCAGTACTTC
V: TRBV29-1
length: 15
size: .
J: TRBJ2-7
D: TRBD2

CDR3: CAWSKGKTYNSPLHF
DNA: TGTGCCTGGAGTAAAGGGAAGACCTATAATTCACCCCTCCACTTT
V: TRBV30
length: 15
size: .
J: TRBJ1-6
D: .

CDR3: CASSEERQGANEKLFF
DNA: TGTGCCAGCAGTGAGGAGAGACAGGGGGCGAATGAAAAACTGTTTTTT
V: TRBV25-1
length: 16
size: .
J: TRBJ1-4
D: TRBD1

CDR3: CASSPLDYSSSYEQYF
DNA: TGTGCCAGCAGCCCGTTGGACTACTCCTCCTCCTACGAGCAGTACTTC
V: TRBV5-6
length: 16
size: .
J: TRBJ2-7
D: .

CDR3: CASSVLVGQTNSPLHF
DNA: TGTGCCAGCAGTGTACTAGTCGGACAGACTAATTCACCCCTCCACTTT
V: TRBV2
length: 16
size: .
J: TRBJ1-6
D: .

CDR3: CAWSAGGRSYEQYF
DNA: TGTGCCTGGAGTGCTGGAGGGCGGTCTTACGAGCAGTACTTC
V: TRBV30
length: 14
size: .
J: TRBJ2-7
D: .

CDR3: CASTIGRVGTEAFF
DNA: TGTGCCAGTACCATAGGAAGGGTGGGCACTGAAGCTTTCTTT
V: TRBV19
length: 14
size: .
J: TRBJ1-1
D: .

CDR3: CASSLGDRTFYGYTF
DNA: TGTGCCAGCAGCTTGGGGGACAGAACCTTCTATGGCTACACCTTC
V: TRBV5-6
length: 15
size: .
J: TRBJ1-2
D: TRBD1

CDR3: CASSPPSRQIKREQYF
DNA: TGTGCCAGCTCACCTCCCTCAAGGCAGATCAAACGGGAGCAGTACTTC
V: TRBV18
length: 16
size: .
J: TRBJ2-7
D: .

CDR3: CASRGDRPNTEAFF
DNA: TGTGCCAGCAGGGGGGACAGACCGAATACTGAAGCTTTCTTT
V: TRBV6-5
length: 14
size: .
J: TRBJ1-1
D: TRBD1

CDR3: CAWRVRTPYEQYF
DNA: TGTGCCTGGAGGGTTAGAACACCCTACGAGCAGTACTTC
V: TRBV30
length: 13
size: .
J: TRBJ2-7
D: .

CDR3: CASSFELGPQYF
DNA: TGTGCCAGCAGCTTTGAGTTGGGTCCGCAGTATTTT
V: TRBV11-2
length: 12
size: .
J: TRBJ2-3
D: .

CDR3: CASSLRQGVNEQFF
DNA: TGTGCCAGCAGCTTGAGGCAGGGTGTGAATGAGCAGTTCTTC
V: TRBV5-4
length: 14
size: .
J: TRBJ2-1
D: .

CDR3: CASSQKEGSWALHF
DNA: TGTGCCAGCAGCCAAAAGGAGGGGTCTTGGGCCCTCCACTTT
V: TRBV3-1/TRBV3-2
length: 14
size: .
J: TRBJ1-6
D: .

CDR3: CASSSGSRLHF
DNA: TGTGCCAGCAGTTCAGGGTCGAGGCTCCACTTT
V: TRBV6-5
length: 11
size: .
J: TRBJ1-6
D: .

CDR3: CASSLGFLPGVQETQYF
DNA: TGTGCCAGCAGCTTGGGTTTCCTCCCGGGGGTCCAAGAGACCCAGTACTTC
V: TRBV5-8
length: 17
size: .
J: TRBJ2-5
D: .

CDR3: CASTYSPRDEVNTEAFF
DNA: TGTGCCAGTACCTATAGTCCCAGGGACGAGGTGAACACTGAAGCTTTCTTT
V: TRBV19
length: 17
size: .
J: TRBJ1-1
D: .